The source of this T cell receptor (beta chain) is a study of T cells after yellow fever vaccination. A single record per CDR3 protein comes from TCRdb applying MiXCR to the 5' RACE reads. The sample records some 550,000 distinct CDR3 sequences, 19% being singletons. This CDR3 contains 14 residues. V lost 8 bases and J lost 2; bases outside the gene matches: 8. Looked up from germline, CDR1 is KGHSH and CDR2 is LQKENI. There are many counts of this clonotype. This TCR was sampled from a man between 25 and 39 years old who received the YFV17D yellow fever vaccine. The source was PBMCs, collected 15 days after the yellow fever booster vaccination. The chain is built from TRBV18 and TRBJ2-7; 8 positions match TRBD1. The CDR3 sequence: CASSPGQGAYEQYF. CDR3 DNA: TGTGCCAGCAGCCCCGGACAGGGCGCCTACGAGCAGTACTTC.